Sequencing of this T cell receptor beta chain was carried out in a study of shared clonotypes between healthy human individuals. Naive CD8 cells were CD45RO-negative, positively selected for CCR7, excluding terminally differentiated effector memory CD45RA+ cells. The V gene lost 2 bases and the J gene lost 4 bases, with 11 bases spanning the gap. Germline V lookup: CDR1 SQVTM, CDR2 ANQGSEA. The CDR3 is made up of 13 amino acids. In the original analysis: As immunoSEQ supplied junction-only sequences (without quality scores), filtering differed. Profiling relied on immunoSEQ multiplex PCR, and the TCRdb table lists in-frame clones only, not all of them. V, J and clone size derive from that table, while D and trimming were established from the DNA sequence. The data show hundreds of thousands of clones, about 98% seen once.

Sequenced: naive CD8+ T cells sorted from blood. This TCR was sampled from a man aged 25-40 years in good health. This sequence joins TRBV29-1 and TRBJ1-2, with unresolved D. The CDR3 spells CSVELPGGYGYTF. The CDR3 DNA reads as TGCAGCGTTGAACTCCCGGGAGGCTATGGCTACACCTTC. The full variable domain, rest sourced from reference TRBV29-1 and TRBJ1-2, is SAVISQKPSRDICQRGTSLTIQCQVDSQVTMMFWYRQQPGQSLTLIATANQGSEATYESGFVIDKFPISRPNLTFSTLTVSNMSPEDSSIYLCSVELPGGYGYTFGSGTRLTVV.